Sequencing of this T cell receptor (beta chain) was carried out in a study of blood T cell repertoires in COVID-19. This table comes from immunoSEQ multiplex PCR, and its TCRdb copy is limited to in-frame clones, with some not included. Here the sample spans 200,000 to 300,000 clones, 86% being singletons. The germline V gene encodes CDR1 SGHTA and CDR2 FQGTGA. With 5 bases removed from V and 5 bases from J, the gap between germline ends came to 12 bases. The CDR3 length is 13 residues. V and J are TRBV7-3 and TRBJ1-1; D is perhaps TRBD1 (5 bases). Sequences were obtained from peripheral blood. This clonotype was obtained from an elderly woman with COVID-19, enrolled during active disease. The CDR3 loop is CASSLMTVTEAFF. CDR3 bases: TGTGCCAGCAGCCTAATGACAGTGACTGAAGCTTTCTTT.